A single sample is the source of the 32 T cell receptor beta chains below, sequenced in a study of blood T cell repertoires in COVID-19. TCRdb keeps only in-frame clones here, not all; method: immunoSEQ multiplex PCR. This table holds about 320,000 clones, 87% found once. The sequenced material came from PBMCs or T cells enriched from blood (not recorded which). Receptor source: a woman in her late teens or twenties who had recovered from COVID-19.

CDR3 protein: CATSDPGQGDVKLFF. The CDR3 DNA follows: TGTGCCACCAGTGATCCGGGACAGGGCGACGTTAAACTGTTTTTT. The chain links TRBV24-1 to TRBJ1-4; 9 bases are shared with TRBD1. The CDR3 runs 15 residues. Per germline, CDR1 KGHDR and CDR2 SFDVKD. V lost 3 bases to trimming and J lost 11 bases; unmatched junction nucleotides: 9.

The rearrangement uses TRBV19 and TRBJ1-1; D perhaps matches TRBD1 (6 bases). V was clipped by 11 bases and J by 3 bases, with 25 bases between them. The germline CDR1 and CDR2 sequences are LNHDA and SQIVND (reference sequence). The length of the CDR3 is 16 residues. The CDR3 here is CAVQQITGTTDTEAFF. In DNA form, the CDR3 reads TGTGCCGTCCAACAGATCACCGGGACAACCGACACTGAAGCTTTCTTT.

V is TRBV7-8 and J is TRBJ2-1; D remains ambiguous. CDR1 is SGHVS, CDR2 FQNEAQ, per germline. There are 14 residues in the CDR3. V was clipped by 0 bases and J by 4 bases, with 7 bases between them. The CDR3 bases are TGTGCCAGCAGCTTAGCCTTTCGGTACAATGAGCAGTTCTTC. This sequence encodes CASSLAFRYNEQFF.

This sequence joins TRBV10-2 and TRBJ1-3; D not certain. This CDR3 is 13 amino acids long. V lost 7 bases, J lost 4 bases, and 11 bases lay in between. The germline V gene encodes CDR1 WSHSY and CDR2 SAAADI. DNA of the CDR3: TGCGCCAGCAATGAACTGGAGGGAAACACCATATATTTT. It encodes CASNELEGNTIYF.

In this sample, this clone turned up once. The chain joins TRBV7-3 to TRBJ2-3; D uncertain. The germline CDR1 and CDR2 sequences are SGHTA and FQGTGA. This CDR3 contains 14 residues. The V gene lost 5 bases and the J gene lost 0 bases, with 9 bases spanning the gap. CDR3 sequence: CASSPLSSTDTQYF. In nucleotides, the CDR3 is TGTGCCAGCAGCCCCCTCTCTAGCACAGATACGCAGTATTTT.

This clone was counted a few times. The chain carries TRBV19 and TRBJ1-5, with TRBD1 matching over 7 bases. Trimming at V came to 4 bases and at J to 7 bases, leaving 16 bases not matched to a gene. The CDR3 has 17 residues. From germline, CDR1 is LNHDA and CDR2 SQIVND (reference sequence). CDR3 protein: CASSRETGQGGRQPQHF. In nucleotides, the CDR3 is TGTGCCAGTAGTAGGGAGACAGGGCAGGGTGGAAGGCAGCCCCAGCATTTT. Using reference TRBV19 and TRBJ1-5 for the parts outside the CDR3, the full variable domain is DGGITQSPKYLFRKEGQNVTLSCEQNLNHDAMYWYRQDPGQGLRLIYYSQIVNDFQKGDIAEGYSVSREKKESFPLTVTSAQKNPTAFYLCASSRETGQGGRQPQHFGDGTRLSIL.

V and J are TRBV4-2 and TRBJ1-2; 10 positions match TRBD1. Looked up from germline, CDR1 is LGHNA and CDR2 is YNFKEQ. The CDR3 extends over 11 amino acids. V was clipped by 8 bases and J by 6 bases; unmatched bases: 0. Here the CDR3 reads CASGTGDGYTF. For the CDR3, the DNA is TGTGCCAGCGGGACAGGGGATGGCTACACCTTC.

This rearrangement joins TRBV28 to TRBJ1-1, with 7 nucleotides matching TRBD1. Germline V lookup: CDR1 MDHEN, CDR2 SYDVKM. The CDR3 is 12 amino acids. J was trimmed by 8 bases and V by 5 bases; bases with no gene match: 5. The DNA of the CDR3 is TGTGCCAGCAGTGATTACAGGGGCGAAGCTTTCTTT. It codes for CASSDYRGEAFF.

This chain connects TRBV27 to TRBJ1-2, with 11 bases identical to TRBD1. Germline lookup yields CDR1 MNHEY and CDR2 SMNVEV (reference sequence). Germline trimming cut 7 bases from V and 2 bases from J; bases unmatched to any gene: 3. This CDR3 spans 14 amino acids. The DNA of the CDR3 is TGTGCCAGCACCAGGACAGGGGGCAACTATGGCTACACCTTC. It translates to CASTRTGGNYGYTF.

This clone was observed a handful of times. The chain recombines TRBV6-2 or TRBV6-3 with TRBJ2-7; 11 bases match TRBD2. CDR1 is MNHEY and CDR2 is SVGEGT in the germline V gene. V shed 5 bases, J shed 2 bases, and the junction held 5 bases outside the gene matches. The CDR3 has 15 amino acids. CDR3 loop: CASSGGLAGPYEQYF. For the CDR3, the DNA is TGTGCCAGCAGTGGCGGACTAGCGGGCCCCTACGAGCAGTACTTC.

This chain uses TRBV27 with TRBJ1-1, with TRBD1 as a possible D gene (6 bases). Germline-derived CDR1 and CDR2 are MNHEY and SMNVEV (reference sequence). CDR3 size: 14 residues. V shed 6 bases and J shed 3 bases, with 14 bases lying between them. The CDR3 is CASRALQGYTEAFF. The CDR3 DNA reads as TGTGCCAGCAGAGCCTTACAGGGTTACACTGAAGCTTTCTTT.

This clone occurred a few times. This chain's CDR3 is CASSITGVGTGELFF. The CDR3 nucleotides read TGTGCCAGTAGTATAACAGGGGTAGGCACCGGGGAGCTGTTTTTT. The J gene is TRBJ2-2, the V gene TRBV19, with 7 bases that match TRBD1. Germline CDR1 LNHDA, CDR2 SQIVND (reference sequence). CDR3 length: 15 residues. The V gene end was trimmed by 2 bases and the J gene end by 4 bases; junction bases not matched to a gene: 4. The entire variable domain, with the rest obtained from reference TRBV19 and TRBJ2-2, is as follows: DGGITQSPKYLFRKEGQNVTLSCEQNLNHDAMYWYRQDPGQGLRLIYYSQIVNDFQKGDIAEGYSVSREKKESFPLTVTSAQKNPTAFYLCASSITGVGTGELFFGEGSRLTVL.

The chain joins TRBV7-2 to TRBJ2-3; 8 bases match TRBD2. J gave up 6 bases and V 0 bases, and 11 bases lay outside the gene matches. In germline, CDR1 is SGHTA, CDR2 FQGNSA. The CDR3 extends over 17 amino acids. CDR3 nucleotides: TGTGCCAGCAGCTTAGCGCTGGGCGGGAGGCCCTTGGATACGCAGTATTTT. Translated: CASSLALGGRPLDTQYF.

The chain joins TRBV4-2 to TRBJ2-7; the D gene is possibly TRBD2 (5 bases). The CDR3 is 13 residues long. Between the trimmed V and J ends, which lost 4 bases and 6 bases, there was a span of 13 bases. In germline, CDR1 is LGHNA, CDR2 YNFKEQ. The CDR3 loop reads CASSREEVREQYF. The CDR3 nucleotides read TGTGCCAGCAGCCGCGAGGAGGTCCGCGAGCAGTACTTC.

The rearrangement uses TRBV7-8 and TRBJ1-2, with D perhaps TRBD1 (5 bases). Germline values: CDR1 SGHVS, CDR2 FQNEAQ. The CDR3 covers 15 residues. Trimming removed 3 bases from V and 5 bases from J, with 16 bases in between. The CDR3 DNA reads as TGTGCCAGCAGCTTCGTTATCGGGGGGACGTATGGCTACACCTTC. This gives the protein CASSFVIGGTYGYTF.

The chain is built from TRBV7-9 and TRBJ2-7; 13 bases agree with TRBD2. V shed 5 bases, J shed 6 bases, and the junction held 16 bases outside the gene matches. The CDR3 has 18 amino acids. CDR1 SEHNR and CDR2 FQNEAQ come from the germline V gene (reference sequence). The CDR3 spells CASSTGLAGTMLLLEQYF. CDR3 DNA: TGTGCCAGCAGCACGGGACTAGCGGGGACAATGCTACTCCTCGAGCAGTACTTC. The full variable domain, completed using reference TRBV7-9 and TRBJ2-7, is DTGVSQNPRHKITKRGQNVTFRCDPISEHNRLYWYRQTLGQGPEFLTYFQNEAQLEKSRLLSDRFSAERPKGSFSTLEIQRTEQGDSAMYLCASSTGLAGTMLLLEQYFGPGTRLTVT.

The chain employs TRBV6-2 or TRBV6-3 and TRBJ2-7; 9 bases map to TRBD1. There are 14 residues in the CDR3. Germline lookup yields CDR1 MNHEY and CDR2 SVGEGT. J lost 3 bases, V lost 6 bases, and 6 bases had no gene match. CDR3 bases: TGTGCCAGCAGCCCGGGACAGGGATACTACGAGCAGTACTTC. It yields the protein CASSPGQGYYEQYF.

The chain carries TRBV28 and TRBJ2-5; D possibly corresponds to TRBD1 (6 bases). V was clipped by 2 bases and J by 2 bases, with 12 bases between them. Germline lookup yields CDR1 MDHEN and CDR2 SYDVKM. The length of the CDR3 is 15 residues. Here the CDR3 DNA reads TGTGCCAGCAGTTTAGGATGGACAGCACAAGAGACCCAGTACTTC. It yields the protein CASSLGWTAQETQYF.

This clone was detected only a few times. The chain links TRBV19 to TRBJ2-7; tentatively, D is TRBD2 (6 bases). Germline V gene lookup returns CDR1 LNHDA and CDR2 SQIVND (reference sequence). The CDR3 extends over 14 amino acids. Trimming removed 0 bases from V and 6 bases from J, with 12 bases in between. This CDR3 reads CASSIEVYGGEQYF. The CDR3 region has the DNA TGTGCCAGTAGTATAGAGGTTTACGGGGGCGAGCAGTACTTC.

Comments on this clone: Other DNA sequences in this specimen translate into the identical CDR3. CDR3 nucleotides: TGTGCCAGCAGGACAGGGGGTTCCTACGAGCAGTACTTC. Its protein is CASRTGGSYEQYF. The V gene is TRBV28, the J gene TRBJ2-7; TRBD1 agrees at 9 bases. The CDR3 loop spans 13 amino acids. In germline, CDR1 is MDHEN, CDR2 SYDVKM. Unmatched junction bases numbered 1, after V lost 6 bases and J lost 1 base.

This chain links TRBV5-8 with TRBJ2-2; 7 bases align to TRBD1. With V trimmed by 3 bases and J by 6 bases, 17 bases remained unmatched. CDR1 and CDR2 (germline): SGHTS, YDEGEE. There are 18 residues in the CDR3. Here the CDR3 reads CASSSFTGTEVGPGELFF. CDR3 nucleotide sequence: TGTGCCAGCAGCTCGTTTACCGGGACAGAAGTGGGTCCCGGGGAGCTGTTTTTT. The full variable domain, in which reference TRBV5-8 and TRBJ2-2 provide the parts outside the CDR3, is EAGVTQSPTHLIKTRGQQATLRCSPISGHTSVYWYQQALGLGLQFLLWYDEGEERNRGNFPPRFSGRQFPNYSSELNVNALELEDSALYLCASSSFTGTEVGPGELFFGEGSRLTVL.

This clone was detected once. The chain combines TRBV18 with TRBJ1-1; D may be TRBD1 (6 bases). The V end was cut by 4 bases, the J end by 3 bases, with 15 bases between. The CDR3 is made up of 15 amino acids. Germline loops: CDR1 KGHSH, CDR2 LQKENI. The CDR3 nucleotides are TGTGCCAGCTCACTAGGGGGGGGCGCGGACACTGAAGCTTTCTTT. As protein: CASSLGGGADTEAFF.

This chain links TRBV27 with TRBJ1-3; the D is unclear. The V end lost 4 bases, the J end lost 3 bases, and 19 bases lay between the germline ends. The germline CDR1 and CDR2 sequences are MNHEY and SMNVEV (reference sequence). The CDR3 consists of 17 residues. CDR3 amino acids: CASSSPSRVYFGNTIYF. CDR3 coding DNA: TGTGCCAGCAGTTCCCCCTCCCGGGTGTATTTTGGAAACACCATATATTTT.

V is TRBV11-2 and J is TRBJ2-1; D perhaps matches TRBD2 (6 bases). CDR1 and CDR2 (germline): SGHAT, FQNNGV. V dropped 0 bases and J dropped 8 bases, with 20 bases sitting between them. The CDR3 length is 17 residues. CDR3 protein: CASSLDHNPEGFHEQFF. CDR3 nucleotide sequence: TGTGCCAGCAGCTTAGATCACAACCCGGAGGGCTTCCATGAGCAGTTCTTC.

The chain links TRBV19 to TRBJ1-1; D is perhaps TRBD1 (5 bases). Deletions cut 4 bases from V and 6 bases from J, with 18 bases between. The germline gives CDR1 LNHDA, CDR2 SQIVND (reference sequence). This CDR3 spans 15 amino acids. CDR3 DNA: TGTGCCAGTAGTACATCCTTGGGGGGAGCGGCTGAAGCTTTCTTT. Amino acid sequence: CASSTSLGGAAEAFF. Looking up the rest from reference TRBV19 and TRBJ1-1 gives the full variable domain: DGGITQSPKYLFRKEGQNVTLSCEQNLNHDAMYWYRQDPGQGLRLIYYSQIVNDFQKGDIAEGYSVSREKKESFPLTVTSAQKNPTAFYLCASSTSLGGAAEAFFGQGTRLTVV.

V gene TRBV5-1 combines with J gene TRBJ2-1, with 12 bases identical to TRBD2. With V trimmed by 9 bases and J by 5 bases, 6 bases remained unmatched. This CDR3 is 14 amino acids long. CDR1 and CDR2 from the germline V gene are SGHRS and YFSETQ. CDR3 loop: CATTWTSGDNEQFF. CDR3 nucleotides: TGCGCCACAACTTGGACTAGCGGGGACAATGAGCAGTTCTTC.

V and J are TRBV19 and TRBJ2-1; the match to TRBD2 covers 8 bases. Trimming removed 3 bases from V and 6 bases from J; junction bases left unmatched: 1. Germline loops: CDR1 LNHDA, CDR2 SQIVND (reference sequence). This CDR3 has 13 amino acids. CDR3 nucleotides: TGTGCCAGTAGTATCGGGAGGGCCAATGAGCAGTTCTTC. It codes for CASSIGRANEQFF.

This clone showed up many times. The chain combines TRBV5-4 with TRBJ2-7; 9 bases agree with TRBD1. The CDR3 runs 15 residues. Germline lookup yields CDR1 SGHNT and CDR2 YYREEE (reference sequence). V trimming: 4 bases; J trimming: 4 bases; junction bases outside the gene matches: 9. The CDR3 nucleotides are TGTGCCAGCAGCCAAGAGGACAGGGGAGGGTACGAGCAGTACTTC. Its translation: CASSQEDRGGYEQYF.

The chain uses TRBV30 and TRBJ1-6; 7 bases match TRBD1. The V and J ends lost 0 bases and 5 bases, in that order; junction bases with no gene match: 13. CDR1 and CDR2 (germline): GTSNPN, SVGIG (reference sequence). The CDR3 covers 18 residues. DNA for the CDR3: TGTGCCTGGAGTGTTTTGGCAGGGGGTTGGATCGATAATTCACCCCTCCACTTT. Its translation: CAWSVLAGGWIDNSPLHF.

The chain carries TRBV19 and TRBJ2-5; 7 nucleotides match TRBD1. The V segment lost 6 bases and the J segment 3 bases; nucleotides outside the gene matches: 4. The CDR3 consists of 13 residues. Germline CDR1 reads LNHDA; CDR2 reads SQIVND (reference sequence). The CDR3 DNA reads as TGTGCCAGTAGCCTTCAGGGGGAAGAGACCCAGTACTTC. Residues: CASSLQGEETQYF.

The gene calls are TRBV7-2 and TRBJ1-2, with D perhaps matching TRBD1 (6 bases). Germline loops: CDR1 SGHTA, CDR2 FQGNSA. Trimming removed 6 bases at V and 5 bases at J, with 25 bases between. CDR3 length: 17 amino acids. The CDR3 here is CASRPEQGRPPDYGYTF. The CDR3 DNA follows: TGTGCCAGCAGACCCGAACAGGGACGGCCCCCCGATTATGGCTACACCTTC.

Note on this clone: This sample includes further DNA sequences coding for the same CDR3. The CDR3 nucleotides are TGTGCCAGCAGCCAGGGGACAGGTAATGAAAAACTGTTTTTT. This codes for CASSQGTGNEKLFF. The gene calls are TRBV4-2 and TRBJ1-4; TRBD1 aligns across 8 bases. The CDR3 covers 14 residues. Germline V CDR1 and CDR2: LGHNA, YNFKEQ. V lost 3 bases to trimming and J lost 4 bases; unmatched junction nucleotides: 1.